These 28 T cell receptor beta chains were sequenced from one sample in a study of Ad26.COV2.S vaccination and SARS-CoV-2 variants. As for treatment: about 20 received Ad26.COV2.S at low or high dose, single or two shots; roughly five received placebo; per-sample allocation not given. Each sample was drawn 63 days after the first injection (of vaccine or placebo). Data came from immunoSEQ multiplex PCR; TCRdb stores just in-frame clones and leaves some out. The sample yields some 290,000 clones, around four fifths seen once. The source was peripheral blood, collected in a trial of Ad26.COV2.S vaccine versus placebo. These TCRs come from a person between 18 and 60 years old who received the Ad26.COV2.S COVID-19 vaccine or a placebo.

This sequence joins TRBV2 and TRBJ1-2; no clear D gene. CDR3 length: 14 residues. CDR1 and CDR2 from the germline V gene are SNHLY and FYNNEI. Deletions cut 6 bases from V and 8 bases from J, with 19 bases between. Here the CDR3 reads CASRSPGELLGYTF. For the CDR3, the DNA is TGTGCCAGCAGGAGCCCGGGCGAACTATTAGGCTACACCTTC.

The rearrangement uses TRBV7-9 and TRBJ1-4; D is possibly TRBD1 (5 bases). V was pared by 5 bases and J by 3 bases, with 10 bases between. This CDR3 region has 14 residues. Germline-derived CDR1 and CDR2 are SEHNR and FQNEAQ (reference sequence). CDR3 amino acids: CASSPQASNEKLFF. CDR3 nucleotides: TGTGCCAGCAGCCCACAGGCCTCTAATGAAAAACTGTTTTTT.

The chain uses TRBV5-1 and TRBJ1-2, with a weak D call TRBD1 (5 bases). Per germline, CDR1 SGHRS and CDR2 YFSETQ. The V and J ends lost 2 bases and 3 bases respectively, with 14 bases between them. This CDR3 is built from 15 residues. The CDR3 spells CASSFAYGTDYGYTF. The CDR3 nucleotides are TGCGCCAGCAGCTTTGCCTACGGGACGGACTATGGCTACACCTTC.

V usage is TRBV19 and J usage is TRBJ2-7, with unresolved D. Germline CDR1 reads LNHDA; CDR2 reads SQIVND (reference sequence). The germline V and J ends were trimmed by 5 bases and 3 bases, with 8 bases remaining between them. The CDR3 is 12 residues long. The CDR3 spells CASSPSSYEQYF. The CDR3 DNA sequence: TGTGCCAGTAGTCCAAGTAGCTACGAGCAGTACTTC.

This chain uses TRBV30 with TRBJ2-1, with 12 bases lining up with TRBD2. V shed 3 bases and J 6 bases; nucleotides not matched to a gene: 6. This CDR3 comprises 15 residues. Germline-derived CDR1 and CDR2 are GTSNPN and SVGIG (reference sequence). The CDR3 loop is CAWRNLAGGVNEQFF. For the CDR3, the DNA is TGTGCCTGGAGGAACCTAGCGGGGGGGGTCAATGAGCAGTTCTTC.

This clone has a handful of counts. This chain uses TRBV19 with TRBJ2-7, with 9 bases that match TRBD1. The CDR3 totals 13 residues. V gave up 9 bases and J gave up 4 bases; unmatched junction bases: 7. CDR1 is LNHDA and CDR2 is SQIVND in the germline V gene (reference sequence). The CDR3 DNA follows: TGTGCCAGAGGGGGACAGGGTTCGTACGAGCAGTACTTC. Amino acid sequence: CARGGQGSYEQYF.

The chain links TRBV2 to TRBJ1-2, with a tentative D call TRBD1 (5 bases). The germline V and J ends were trimmed by 6 bases and 4 bases, with 9 bases remaining between them. CDR3 size: 12 residues. Germline CDR1 and CDR2: SNHLY and FYNNEI. In nucleotides, the CDR3 is TGTGCCAGCAGCGTGGGACCCTATGGCTACACCTTC. Translated, it gives CASSVGPYGYTF. The complete variable domain, with remaining parts taken from reference TRBV2 and TRBJ1-2, reads EPEVTQTPSHQVTQMGQEVILRCVPISNHLYFYWYRQILGQKVEFLVSFYNNEISEKSEIFDDQFSVERPDGSNFTLKIRSTKLEDSAMYFCASSVGPYGYTFGSGTRLTVV.

J is TRBJ1-5 and V is TRBV7-6; maybe TRBD1 (6 bases). Germline-derived CDR1 and CDR2 are SGHVS and FNYEAQ. This CDR3 is 17 amino acids long. The ends were cut back, 1 base at V and 5 bases at J, with 18 bases in the middle. The CDR3 protein is CASSLGAHRGRDQPQHF. Here the CDR3 DNA reads TGTGCCAGCAGCTTAGGGGCCCACCGGGGGCGCGATCAGCCCCAGCATTTT.

The J gene is TRBJ2-3, the V gene TRBV5-6; no definite D call. The CDR3 spans 12 residues. Germline V gene sequence: CDR1 SGHDT, CDR2 YYEEEE. V lost 2 bases to trimming and J lost 2 bases, with 3 bases between them. The CDR3 here is CASSFTTDTQYF. CDR3 in DNA: TGTGCCAGCAGCTTTACCACAGATACGCAGTATTTT.

The V gene is TRBV7-9, the J gene TRBJ2-5; the match to TRBD2 covers 12 bases. Germline CDR1 reads SEHNR; CDR2 reads FQNEAQ (reference sequence). The junction had 12 bases not matched to a gene; V was cut back by 4 bases and J by 0 bases. This CDR3 region has 19 residues. CDR3 in amino acids: CASSSDLLAGGSYQETQYF. DNA for the CDR3: TGTGCCAGCAGCTCAGACCTACTAGCGGGGGGATCCTACCAAGAGACCCAGTACTTC.

The chain combines TRBV6-1 with TRBJ2-1; 8 bases are a match to TRBD1. From germline, CDR1 is MNHNS and CDR2 SASEGT. This CDR3 comprises 15 residues. V dropped 0 bases and J dropped 11; count of bases not matched to a gene: 9. The CDR3 nucleotides are TGTGCCAGCAGTGAAGCAAGGACAGGGATCCTCAAGCAGTTCTTC. Protein product: CASSEARTGILKQFF.

This sequence joins TRBV27 and TRBJ1-4, with TRBD1 as a possible D gene (5 bases). The CDR3 is 14 residues long. Germline lookup yields CDR1 MNHEY and CDR2 SMNVEV (reference sequence). V was clipped by 8 bases and J by 3 bases, with 13 bases between them. The CDR3 nucleotides read TGTGCCAGCCGTATCCGACAGTCTAATGAAAAACTGTTTTTT. Protein: CASRIRQSNEKLFF.

The V and J genes are TRBV5-1 and TRBJ2-3, with unresolved D. V was pared by 1 base and J by 0 bases, with 12 bases between. Germline loops: CDR1 SGHRS, CDR2 YFSETQ. This CDR3 is built from 16 residues. The CDR3 loop reads CASSLLGGQSTDTQYF. The CDR3 nucleotides read TGCGCCAGCAGCTTGTTGGGCGGCCAAAGCACAGATACGCAGTATTTT.

The chain joins TRBV6-5 to TRBJ1-2; D might be TRBD1 (5 bases). Trimming stripped 8 bases from V and 0 bases from J, with 16 bases between. The CDR3 is 15 residues long. Per germline, CDR1 MNHEY and CDR2 SVGAGI. The CDR3 is CASGEQGLANYGYTF. The CDR3 DNA sequence: TGTGCCAGCGGGGAGCAGGGTTTAGCTAACTATGGCTACACCTTC.

The chain carries TRBV18 and TRBJ1-1; D gene uncertain. V was cut by 1 base and J by 4 bases, with 10 bases left in between. The CDR3 runs 14 residues. Germline V CDR1 and CDR2: KGHSH, LQKENI. The CDR3, as DNA: TGTGCCAGCTCACCACTGGAGTTTGGCACTGAAGCTTTCTTT. Protein product: CASSPLEFGTEAFF.

This clone is a singleton in its sample. This chain joins TRBV4-2 and TRBJ1-2, with D possibly TRBD1 on 6 matching bases. The CDR3 sequence is 13 residues long. CDR1 is LGHNA, CDR2 YNFKEQ, per germline. The germline V and J ends were trimmed by 5 bases and 7 bases, with 14 bases remaining between them. CDR3 in amino acids: CASSVTGSGGYTF. The CDR3 DNA sequence: TGTGCCAGCAGCGTCACAGGGAGTGGTGGCTACACCTTC.

The chain links TRBV28 to TRBJ1-5; the match to TRBD1 covers 12 bases. The V and J ends lost 6 bases and 8 bases, in that order; junction bases with no gene match: 8. There are 15 residues in the CDR3. CDR1 is MDHEN, CDR2 SYDVKM, per germline. CDR3 nucleotides: TGTGCCAGCAGCCCGGGACAGGGGGCTCTGGAGCCCCAGCATTTT. This sequence encodes CASSPGQGALEPQHF.

A single count supports this clone. The J gene is TRBJ2-7, the V gene TRBV6-5; D gene unclear. From germline, CDR1 is MNHEY and CDR2 SVGAGI. V was trimmed by 4 bases and J by 7 bases, leaving 14 bases between them. The CDR3 totals 13 residues. In nucleotides, the CDR3 is TGTGCCAGCAGTTTAAGGACCCAGCGAGAGCAGTACTTC. This codes for CASSLRTQREQYF.

V usage is TRBV6-5 and J usage is TRBJ1-5; D gene uncertain. The V gene lost 2 bases and the J gene lost 4 bases, with 9 bases spanning the gap. The CDR3 has 14 residues. CDR1 is MNHEY, CDR2 SVGAGI, per germline. CDR3 residues: CASSYAERNQPQHF. DNA for the CDR3: TGTGCCAGCAGTTACGCGGAGAGGAATCAGCCCCAGCATTTT.

This clone was picked up one time. In nucleotides, the CDR3 is TGTGCCAGCAGGGAGGGGGCGAAAGGGAACACCGGGGAGCTGTTTTTT. This sequence encodes CASREGAKGNTGELFF. The J gene is TRBJ2-2, the V gene TRBV13; D is perhaps TRBD1 (7 bases). Germline loops: CDR1 PRHDT, CDR2 FYEKMQ (reference sequence). Between the trimmed V and J ends, which lost 6 bases and 1 base, there was a span of 15 bases. The CDR3 spans 16 residues.

The chain uses TRBV11-2 and TRBJ1-2, with 10 bases that match TRBD1. CDR1 is SGHAT, CDR2 FQNNGV, per germline. This CDR3 comprises 15 residues. With V trimmed by 5 bases and J by 3 bases, 6 bases remained unmatched. CDR3: CASSETGGAYYGYTF. DNA for the CDR3: TGTGCCAGCAGCGAGACAGGGGGCGCATACTATGGCTACACCTTC.

This clone came up a few times. The chain couples TRBV6-1 to TRBJ1-5, with TRBD1 identical over 8 bases. V dropped 3 bases and J dropped 0; count of bases not matched to a gene: 4. The germline gives CDR1 MNHNS, CDR2 SASEGT. The CDR3 spans 16 residues. This chain's CDR3 is CASSEDRVLSNQPQHF. The DNA of the CDR3 is TGTGCCAGCAGTGAGGACAGGGTCCTTAGCAATCAGCCCCAGCATTTT.

This clone was found a few times. The CDR3 DNA reads as TGTGCCAGCAGCTTACAGGGGCGTTACTATGGCTACACCTTC. Its protein product is CASSLQGRYYGYTF. J is TRBJ1-2 and V is TRBV7-9, with D perhaps matching TRBD1 (6 bases). CDR1 SEHNR and CDR2 FQNEAQ come from the germline V gene (reference sequence). Trimming removed 2 bases from V and 3 bases from J, with 10 bases in between. This CDR3 contains 14 residues.

The V and J genes are TRBV10-3 and TRBJ1-1; weak D call: TRBD1 (5 bases). The CDR3 has 13 amino acids. Germline CDR1 and CDR2: ENHRY and SYGVKD. V lost 5 bases to trimming and J lost 1 base, with 8 bases between them. CDR3 amino acids: CAISLQENTEAFF. In DNA, the CDR3 is TGTGCCATCAGTTTACAGGAGAACACTGAAGCTTTCTTT.

The J gene is TRBJ1-2, the V gene TRBV27; D gene unclear. The germline gives CDR1 MNHEY, CDR2 SMNVEV (reference sequence). The CDR3 is 13 residues long. V dropped 3 bases and J dropped 6 bases, with 11 bases sitting between them. CDR3 bases: TGTGCCAGCAGTTTTCTCCCCGAGCATGGCTACACCTTC. Translated, it gives CASSFLPEHGYTF.

CDR3: CASSISGSSGNTIYF. DNA of the CDR3: TGTGCCAGCAGTATTTCCGGATCCTCTGGAAACACCATATATTTT. V is TRBV6-6 and J is TRBJ1-3; D gene unclear. Germline V gene lookup returns CDR1 MNHNY and CDR2 SVGAGI (reference sequence). The CDR3 has 15 amino acids. V lost 5 bases to trimming and J lost 0 bases, with 11 bases between them.

The genes are TRBV18 and TRBJ1-6, with D possibly TRBD1 on 5 matching bases. The CDR3 length is 15 residues. Trimming stripped 2 bases from V and 0 bases from J, with 5 bases between. Germline values: CDR1 KGHSH, CDR2 LQKENI. The CDR3 DNA reads as TGTGCCAGCTCACCAGGGGGCTCCTATAATTCACCCCTCCACTTT. Translated: CASSPGGSYNSPLHF.

The chain recombines TRBV7-9 with TRBJ1-3; perhaps TRBD1 as D (5 bases). V was trimmed by 6 bases and J by 0 bases, leaving 12 bases between them. The CDR3 runs 15 residues. The germline CDR1 and CDR2 sequences are SEHNR and FQNEAQ (reference sequence). CDR3: CASSPPRDSGNTIYF. In DNA, the CDR3 is TGTGCCAGCAGTCCACCCAGGGACTCTGGAAACACCATATATTTT.